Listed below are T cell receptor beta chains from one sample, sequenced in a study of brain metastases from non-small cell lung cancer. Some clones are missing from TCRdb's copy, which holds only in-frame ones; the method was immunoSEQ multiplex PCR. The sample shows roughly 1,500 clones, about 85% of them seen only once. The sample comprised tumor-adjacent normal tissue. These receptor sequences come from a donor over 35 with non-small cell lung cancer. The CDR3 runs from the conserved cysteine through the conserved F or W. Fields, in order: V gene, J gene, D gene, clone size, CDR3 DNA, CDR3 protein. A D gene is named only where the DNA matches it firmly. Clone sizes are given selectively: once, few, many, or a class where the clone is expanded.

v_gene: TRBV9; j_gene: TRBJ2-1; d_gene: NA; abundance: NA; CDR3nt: TGTGCCAGCAGCGTAGCAAGTGTAGGCAATGAACAGTTCTTC; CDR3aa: CASSVASVGNEQFF
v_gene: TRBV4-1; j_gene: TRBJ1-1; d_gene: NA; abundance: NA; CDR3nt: TGCGCCAGCAGCCAAGATATACAGGCGAACACTGAAGCTTTCTTT; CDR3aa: CASSQDIQANTEAFF
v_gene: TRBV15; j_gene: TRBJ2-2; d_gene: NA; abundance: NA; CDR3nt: TGTGCCACGGAGGACCCCCTCGAGAAGTCGGTTTCCGGGGAGCTGTTTTTT; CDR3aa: CATEDPLEKSVSGELFF
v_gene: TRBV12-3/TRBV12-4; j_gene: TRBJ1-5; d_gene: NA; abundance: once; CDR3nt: TGTGCCAGCAGTTTAAACAATCAGCCCCAGCATTTT; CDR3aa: CASSLNNQPQHF
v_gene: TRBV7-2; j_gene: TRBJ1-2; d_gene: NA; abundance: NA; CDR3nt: TGTGCCAGCAGCTTAAGTACCCCCTATCGAGGCTATACCTTC; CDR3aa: CASSLSTPYRGYTF
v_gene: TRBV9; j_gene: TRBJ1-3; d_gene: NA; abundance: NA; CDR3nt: TGTGCCAGCCGGGACTCTGGAAACACCATATATTTT; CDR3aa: CASRDSGNTIYF
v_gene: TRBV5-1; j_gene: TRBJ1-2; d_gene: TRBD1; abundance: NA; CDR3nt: TGCGCCAGCACGAATACAGGGGCCTATGGCTACACCTTC; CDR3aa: CASTNTGAYGYTF
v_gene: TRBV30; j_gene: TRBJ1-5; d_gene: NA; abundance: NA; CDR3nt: TGTGCCTGGTCGCAGGACAATCAGCCCCAGCATTTT; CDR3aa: CAWSQDNQPQHF
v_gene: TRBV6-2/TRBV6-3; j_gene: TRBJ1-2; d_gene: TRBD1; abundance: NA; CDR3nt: TGTGCCAGCAGCCCCCGGGACAGGCCCAACTATGGCTACACCTTC; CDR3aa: CASSPRDRPNYGYTF
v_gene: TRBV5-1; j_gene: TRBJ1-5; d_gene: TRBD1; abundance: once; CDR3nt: TGCGCCAGCAGCTTGGACAGGGGTGGTAATCAGCCCCAGCATTTT; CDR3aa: CASSLDRGGNQPQHF
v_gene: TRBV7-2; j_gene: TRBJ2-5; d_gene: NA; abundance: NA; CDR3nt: TGTGCCAGCAGCTTAGGGAGGCAAGAGACCCAGTACTTC; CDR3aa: CASSLGRQETQYF
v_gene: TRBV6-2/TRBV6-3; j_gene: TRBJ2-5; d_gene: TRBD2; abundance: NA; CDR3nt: TGTGCCAGCAGTTACGAGGCGGGGGGGCTACAAGAGACCCAGTACTTC; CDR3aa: CASSYEAGGLQETQYF
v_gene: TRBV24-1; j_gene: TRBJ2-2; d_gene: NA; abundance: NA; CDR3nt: TGTGCCACCAGTGATTCTTCGGTCAAAGGGAACACCGGGGAGCTGTTTTTT; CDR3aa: CATSDSSVKGNTGELFF
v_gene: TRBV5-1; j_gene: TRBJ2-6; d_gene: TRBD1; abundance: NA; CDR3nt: TGCGCCAGCAGCTTGTCCCGCCGGGACAGGGGGTTCGGGGCCAACGTCCTGACTTTC; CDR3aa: CASSLSRRDRGFGANVLTF
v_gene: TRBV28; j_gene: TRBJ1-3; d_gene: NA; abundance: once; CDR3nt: TGTGCCAACAGTTTCAAGGGGGGCCGTGACACCATATATTTT; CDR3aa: CANSFKGGRDTIYF
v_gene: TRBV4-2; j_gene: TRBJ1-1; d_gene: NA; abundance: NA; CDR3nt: TGTACCAGCAGCCAAGATTTGACCTTAGAAGCTTTCTTT; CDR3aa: CTSSQDLTLEAFF
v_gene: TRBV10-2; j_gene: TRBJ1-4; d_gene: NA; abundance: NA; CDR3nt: TGCGCCAGCAGTGAGGGTGCGGGCCAGTATAATGAAAAACTGTTTTTT; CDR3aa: CASSEGAGQYNEKLFF
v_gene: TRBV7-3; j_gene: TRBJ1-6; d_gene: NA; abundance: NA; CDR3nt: TGTGCCAGCAGCTTAGGTGGGGATTCACCCCTCCACTTT; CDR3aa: CASSLGGDSPLHF
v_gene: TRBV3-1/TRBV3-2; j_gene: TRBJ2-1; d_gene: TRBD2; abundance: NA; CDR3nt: TGTGCCAGCAGCGGGGGGAAGACTAGCGGATCCTACAATGAACAGTTCTTC; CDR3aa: CASSGGKTSGSYNEQFF
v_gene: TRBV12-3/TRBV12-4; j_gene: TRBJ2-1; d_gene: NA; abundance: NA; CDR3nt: TGTGCCAGCAGTCCAGGGTATGAGCAGTTCTTC; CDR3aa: CASSPGYEQFF
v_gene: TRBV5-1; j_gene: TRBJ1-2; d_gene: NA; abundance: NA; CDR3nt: TGCGCCAGCAGCCAGTCCCGGGACGGGGGCGGTGGCTACACCTTC; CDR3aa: CASSQSRDGGGGYTF
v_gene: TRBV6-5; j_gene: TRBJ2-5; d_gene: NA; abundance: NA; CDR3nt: TGTGCCAGCAGACAGGGCAACCAAGAGACCCAGTACTTC; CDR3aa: CASRQGNQETQYF
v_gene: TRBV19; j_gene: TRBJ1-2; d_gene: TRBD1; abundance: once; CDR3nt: TGTGCCAGTAGTTACAGGGGTGACGATGGCTACACCTTC; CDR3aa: CASSYRGDDGYTF
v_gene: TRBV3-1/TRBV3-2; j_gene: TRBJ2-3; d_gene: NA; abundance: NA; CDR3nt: TGTGCCGGCAGCCATACATGTCCCATTTTCATGCAAGATACGCAGTATTTT; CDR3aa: CAGSHTCPIFMQDTQYF
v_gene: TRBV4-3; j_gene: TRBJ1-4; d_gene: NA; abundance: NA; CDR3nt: TGCGCCAGCAGCCAAGACCGATCTGCAACTAATGAAAAACTGTTTTTT; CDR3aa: CASSQDRSATNEKLFF
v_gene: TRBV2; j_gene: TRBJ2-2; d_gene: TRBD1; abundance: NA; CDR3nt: TGTGCCAGCAGAGGACAGGGATACATCACCGGGGAGCTGTTTTTT; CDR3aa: CASRGQGYITGELFF